The table lists the clone carrying this T cell receptor (beta chain) with many counts. Antigen unknown. From the 5' RACE reads, TCRdb called clonotypes with MiXCR, one entry per CDR3 protein. Here the sample spans 70,000 to 90,000 distinct CDR3 sequences, around 4.6% being singletons. This sample is part of a study of neurological immune-mediated disorders. Study-level results: Expanded clones shared no CDR3 amino acid sequences across subjects, suggesting private repertoires in all groups.

Germline values: CDR1 SGHDT, CDR2 YYEEEE. V was shortened by 3 bases and J by 3 bases, with 13 bases between the two germline ends. This CDR3 is 14 amino acids long. This clonotype was sampled from a woman between 25 and 40 years old with multiple sclerosis. The sequenced material came from PBMCs. The chain joins TRBV5-6 to TRBJ2-7, with a possible D match to TRBD1 (7 bases). CDR3 bases: TGTGCCAGCAGCTCCGCGGGACAGATCTACGAGCAGTACTTC. As protein: CASSSAGQIYEQYF.